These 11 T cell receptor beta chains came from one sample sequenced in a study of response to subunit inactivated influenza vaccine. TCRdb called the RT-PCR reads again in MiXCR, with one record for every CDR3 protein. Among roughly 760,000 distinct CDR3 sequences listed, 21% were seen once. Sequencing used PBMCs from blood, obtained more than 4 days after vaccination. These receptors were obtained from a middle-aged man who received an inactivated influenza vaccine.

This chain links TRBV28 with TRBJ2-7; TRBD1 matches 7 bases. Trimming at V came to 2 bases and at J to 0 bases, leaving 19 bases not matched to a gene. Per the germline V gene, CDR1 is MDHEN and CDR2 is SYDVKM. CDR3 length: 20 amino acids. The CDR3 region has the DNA TGTGCCAGCAGTTTACACCAATATGCAGCCCTGGACAGGAGCTCCTACGAGCAGTACTTC. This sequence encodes CASSLHQYAALDRSSYEQYF.

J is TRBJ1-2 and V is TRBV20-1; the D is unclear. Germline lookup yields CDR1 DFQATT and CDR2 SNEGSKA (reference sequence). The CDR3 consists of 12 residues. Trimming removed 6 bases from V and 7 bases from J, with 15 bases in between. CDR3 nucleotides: TGCAGTGCCTGGACGGCGGTCGTTGGCTACACCTTC. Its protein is CSAWTAVVGYTF.

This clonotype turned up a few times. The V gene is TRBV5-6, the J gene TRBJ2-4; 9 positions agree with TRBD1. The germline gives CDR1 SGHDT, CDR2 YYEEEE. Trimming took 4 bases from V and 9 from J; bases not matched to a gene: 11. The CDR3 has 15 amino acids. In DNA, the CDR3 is TGTGCCAGCAGCCCATCCGACAGGGGGGTGGGCATTCAGTACTTC. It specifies CASSPSDRGVGIQYF.

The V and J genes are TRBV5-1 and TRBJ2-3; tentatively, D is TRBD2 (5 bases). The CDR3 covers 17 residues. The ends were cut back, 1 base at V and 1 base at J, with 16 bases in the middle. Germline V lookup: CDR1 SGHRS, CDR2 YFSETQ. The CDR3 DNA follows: TGCGCCAGCAGCTTGAAATCGTCTAGCTTACGCACAGATACGCAGTATTTT. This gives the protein CASSLKSSSLRTDTQYF.

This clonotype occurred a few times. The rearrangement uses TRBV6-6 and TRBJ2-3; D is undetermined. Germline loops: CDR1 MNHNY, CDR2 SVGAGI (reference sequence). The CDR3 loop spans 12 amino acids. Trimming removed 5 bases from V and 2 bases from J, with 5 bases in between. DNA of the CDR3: TGTGCCAGCAGTATTTCCACAGATACGCAGTATTTT. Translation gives CASSISTDTQYF.

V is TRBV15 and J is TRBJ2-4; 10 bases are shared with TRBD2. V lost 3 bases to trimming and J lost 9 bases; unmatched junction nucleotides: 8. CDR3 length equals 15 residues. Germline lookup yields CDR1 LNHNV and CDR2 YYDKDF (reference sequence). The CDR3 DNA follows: TGTGCCACCAGCAGCCGCAGCGGGGGGGCGAGCATTCAGTACTTC. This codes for CATSSRSGGASIQYF.

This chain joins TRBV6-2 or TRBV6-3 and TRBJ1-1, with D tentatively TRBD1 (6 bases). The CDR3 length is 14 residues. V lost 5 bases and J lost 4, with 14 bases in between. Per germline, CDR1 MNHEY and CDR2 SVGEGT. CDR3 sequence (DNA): TGTGCCAGCAGTCGAACAGGGAAACGCACTGAAGCTTTCTTT. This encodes CASSRTGKRTEAFF.

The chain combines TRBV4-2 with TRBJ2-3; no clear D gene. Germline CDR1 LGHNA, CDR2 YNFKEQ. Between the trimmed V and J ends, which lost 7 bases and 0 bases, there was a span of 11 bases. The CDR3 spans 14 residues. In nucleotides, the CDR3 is TGTGCCAGCAATATAGCAGTTAGCACAGATACGCAGTATTTT. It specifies CASNIAVSTDTQYF.

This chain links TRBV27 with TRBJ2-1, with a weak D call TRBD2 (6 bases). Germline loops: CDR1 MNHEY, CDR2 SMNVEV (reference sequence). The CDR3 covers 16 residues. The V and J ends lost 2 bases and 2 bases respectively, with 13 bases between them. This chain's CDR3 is CASSLMGGRAYNEQFF. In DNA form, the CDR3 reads TGTGCCAGCAGTTTAATGGGAGGAAGGGCCTACAATGAGCAGTTCTTC.

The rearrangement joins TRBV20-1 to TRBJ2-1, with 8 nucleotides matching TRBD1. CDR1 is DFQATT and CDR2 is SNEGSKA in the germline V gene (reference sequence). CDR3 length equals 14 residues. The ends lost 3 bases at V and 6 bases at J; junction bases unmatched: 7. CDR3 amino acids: CSARPDRVSNEQFF. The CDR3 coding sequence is TGCAGTGCTAGGCCGGACAGGGTATCCAATGAGCAGTTCTTC.

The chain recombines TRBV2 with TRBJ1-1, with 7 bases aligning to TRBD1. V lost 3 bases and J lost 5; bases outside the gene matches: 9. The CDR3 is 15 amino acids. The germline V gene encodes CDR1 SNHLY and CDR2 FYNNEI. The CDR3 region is CASSELQGIGTEAFF. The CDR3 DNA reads TGTGCCAGCAGTGAGCTACAGGGGATAGGGACTGAAGCTTTCTTT.